The source of this T cell receptor (beta chain) is a study of blood T cell repertoires in COVID-19. Study as a whole: Both acute and convalescent COVID-19 samples were obtained from the United States, Italy and Spain. T cells, B-cell-depleted T cells, or PBMCs provided the cDNA or gDNA that served as material.

Followed longitudinally, the Seattle patients had been enrolled during active infection. As originally analysed: Amplification of reference gene primers provided the estimated nucleated cell counts. Sequencing was performed with immunoSEQ multiplex PCR; in TCRdb, only in-frame clones are kept and a portion is missing. The V and J calls and the clone size are those of that table, but D and trimming were determined from the DNA. The sample contains over 150,000 clones, around 85% of which appear only once. The V gene's germline CDR1 is SGHDT and CDR2 YYEEEE. Trimming removed 2 bases at V and 7 bases at J, with 10 bases between. The CDR3 consists of 14 residues.

The chain has TRBV5-6 and TRBJ1-6, with a weak D call TRBD1 (5 bases). The sequenced material came from peripheral blood. The sequence was collected from a man in his 60s with COVID-19, enrolled during active disease. As DNA, the CDR3 is TGTGCCAGCAGCTTCGGGACTCCCAATTCACCCCTCCACTTT. Encoded protein: CASSFGTPNSPLHF.